This TCR beta chain was obtained from a study of OX40 agonist ivuxolimab in advanced cancers. Study background: The dose-escalation cohort had hepatocellular carcinoma, melanoma, renal cell or head and neck cancer. Antecedent anti-PD-1, anti-PD-L1 or anti-CTLA-4 therapy was permissible, with about 39% having received some. Averaging about 60 years in age, with a range of roughly 23 to 80, the cohort was around 83% male. Three patients, one with hepatocellular carcinoma and two with cutaneous melanoma, achieved partial responses.

The CDR3 extends over 13 amino acids. Germline loops: CDR1 MNHNS, CDR2 SASEGT. The V gene lost 8 bases and the J gene lost 4 bases, with 11 bases spanning the gap. Libraries were prepared by immunoSEQ multiplex PCR; TCRdb keeps only in-frame clonotypes and omits some of them. The sample lists about 110,000 clones; 75% to 95% were seen once. The clonotype was recovered from an adult with an advanced solid tumor such as melanoma, head and neck, liver or kidney cancer. This specimen consisted of CD4+ or CD8+ T cells sorted from blood, obtained in a trial of the OX40 agonist ivuxolimab. This chain links TRBV6-1 with TRBJ2-2; no definite D call. In nucleotides, the CDR3 is TGTGCCAGCCGTCCCCTAGTCACCGGGGAGCTGTTTTTT. Translating it yields CASRPLVTGELFF.